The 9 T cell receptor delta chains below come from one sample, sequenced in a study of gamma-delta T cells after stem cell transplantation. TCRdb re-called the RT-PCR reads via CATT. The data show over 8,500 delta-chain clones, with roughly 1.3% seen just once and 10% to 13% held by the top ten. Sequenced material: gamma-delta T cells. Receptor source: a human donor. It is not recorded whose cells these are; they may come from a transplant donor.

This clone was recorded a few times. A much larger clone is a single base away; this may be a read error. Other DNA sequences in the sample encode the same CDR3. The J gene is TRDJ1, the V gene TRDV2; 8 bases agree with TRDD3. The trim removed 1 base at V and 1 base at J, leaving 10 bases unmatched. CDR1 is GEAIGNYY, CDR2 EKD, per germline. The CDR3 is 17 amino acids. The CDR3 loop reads CACDTAKSGGGTDKLIF. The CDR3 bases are TGTGCCTGTGACACTGCTAAGTCTGGGGGAGGCACCGATAAACTCATCTTT.

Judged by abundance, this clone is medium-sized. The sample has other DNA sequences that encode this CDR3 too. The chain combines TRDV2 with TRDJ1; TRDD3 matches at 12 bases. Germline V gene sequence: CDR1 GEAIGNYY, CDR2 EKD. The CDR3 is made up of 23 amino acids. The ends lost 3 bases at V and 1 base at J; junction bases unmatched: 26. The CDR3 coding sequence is TGTGCCTGTGACTCAATGCTGGGGGATACGCGGGAAGGTTACCATCAAGGCACCGATAAACTCATCTTT. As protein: CACDSMLGDTREGYHQGTDKLIF.

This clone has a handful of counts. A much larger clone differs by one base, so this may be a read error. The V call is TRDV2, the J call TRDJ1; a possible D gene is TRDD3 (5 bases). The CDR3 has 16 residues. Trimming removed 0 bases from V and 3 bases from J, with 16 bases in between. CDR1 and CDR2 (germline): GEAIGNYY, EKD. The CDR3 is CACDTVLRGVADKLIF. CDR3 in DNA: TGTGCCTGTGACACCGTACTCAGGGGAGTCGCCGATAAACTCATCTTT.

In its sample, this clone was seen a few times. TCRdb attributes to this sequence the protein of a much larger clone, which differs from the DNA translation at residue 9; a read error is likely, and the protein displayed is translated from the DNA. The CDR3 loop reads CACEPLLGGTLSYTDKLIF. Here the CDR3 DNA reads TGTGCCTGTGAACCCCTACTGGGGGGTACGCTCTCATACACCGATAAACTCATCTTT. This chain connects TRDV2 to TRDJ1; TRDD3 matches at 8 bases. The J segment lost 0 bases and the V segment lost 4 bases, leaving 18 bases of the junction unmatched. Germline V gene lookup returns CDR1 GEAIGNYY and CDR2 EKD. The CDR3 is 19 residues long.

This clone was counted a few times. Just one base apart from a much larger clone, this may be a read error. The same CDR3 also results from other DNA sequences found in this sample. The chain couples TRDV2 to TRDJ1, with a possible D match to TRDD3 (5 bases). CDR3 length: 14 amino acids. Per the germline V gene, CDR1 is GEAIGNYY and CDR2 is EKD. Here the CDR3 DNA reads TGTGCCTGTGACACACTGGTTGAGGCCGATAAACTCATCTTC. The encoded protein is CACDTLVEADKLIF.

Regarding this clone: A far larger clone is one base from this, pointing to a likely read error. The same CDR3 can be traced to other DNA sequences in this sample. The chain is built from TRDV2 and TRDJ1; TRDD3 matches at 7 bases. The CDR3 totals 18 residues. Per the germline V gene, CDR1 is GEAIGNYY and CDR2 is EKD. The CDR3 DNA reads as TGTGCCTGTGACGGGGTTGGGGATATCAGGGAAGTCACCGATAAACTTATCTTT. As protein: CACDGVGDIREVTDKLIF.

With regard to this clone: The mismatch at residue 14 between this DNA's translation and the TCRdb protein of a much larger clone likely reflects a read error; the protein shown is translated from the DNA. The CDR3 bases are TGTGCCTGTGACACGGTAAGACTGGGGGACTTGTCAAACGCCGATAAACTCATCTTT. Protein product: CACDTVRLGDLSNADKLIF. The chain employs TRDV2 and TRDJ1, with TRDD3 matching 9 bases. V was clipped by 1 base and J by 3 bases; unmatched bases: 17. Germline values: CDR1 GEAIGNYY, CDR2 EKD. The CDR3 contains 19 residues.

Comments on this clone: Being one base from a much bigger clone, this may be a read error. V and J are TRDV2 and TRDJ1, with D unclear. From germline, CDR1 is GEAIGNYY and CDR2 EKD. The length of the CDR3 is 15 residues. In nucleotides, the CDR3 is TGTGCCCGTGACACAGTTGGGAGGGACACCGATAAACTCATCTTT. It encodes CARDTVGRDTDKLIF.

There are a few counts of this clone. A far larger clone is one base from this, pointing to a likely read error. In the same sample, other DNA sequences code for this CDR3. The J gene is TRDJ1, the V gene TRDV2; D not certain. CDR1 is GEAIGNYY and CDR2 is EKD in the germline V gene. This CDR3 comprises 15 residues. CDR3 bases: TGTGCCTGCGACACAGTTGGGAGGGACACCGATAAACTCATCTTT. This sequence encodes CACDTVGRDTDKLIF.